A selection of T cell receptor beta chains follows, all from one sample in a study of T-cell reconstitution after alpha-beta-depleted transplantation in children. TCRdb fed the PCR reads into MiXCR, producing one record per CDR3 protein. The data contain about 690,000 distinct CDR3 sequences, roughly 15% of them singletons. Source: PBMCs from the stem cell graft donor, taken from the stem cell graft. The receptors shown here come from a human donor who donated a stem cell graft to a child with acute myeloid leukemia. CDR3s include the opening cysteine and the closing phenylalanine or tryptophan. The D gene is left open where the match is weak. A row's size may be missing; if present it is once, few, many or a size class.

>TRBD1|TRBV6-5|few|TRBJ2-4
TGTGCCAGCAGTTTGACAGGGAGAACCAAAAACATTCAGTACTTC
CASSLTGRTKNIQYF
>.|TRBV6-2/TRBV6-3|.|TRBJ1-1
TGTGCCAGCCTTAAGAATGGGGCGAGGGGAAACACTGAAGCTTTCTTT
CASLKNGARGNTEAFF
>.|TRBV15|many|TRBJ1-1
TGTGCCACCAGCAGAGAACAGTTACTGTCTGAAGCTTTCTTT
CATSREQLLSEAFF
>TRBD1|TRBV5-5|few|TRBJ1-1
TGTGCCAGCAGCACGACAGGGGCTGAAGCTTTCTTT
CASSTTGAEAFF
>.|TRBV6-1|.|TRBJ1-1
TGTGCCAGCAGTGAGAGACGGAACACTGAAGCTTTCTTT
CASSERRNTEAFF
>.|TRBV29-1|few|TRBJ1-2
TGCAGCGTTGCCCTGGGGAAGGCATTATATGGCTACACCTTC
CSVALGKALYGYTF
>.|TRBV6-5|many|TRBJ1-1
TGTGCCAGCCATGCTCGAGGGGGCACTGAAGCTTTCTTT
CASHARGGTEAFF
>.|TRBV2|few|TRBJ2-2
TGTGCCGTAGGCGGGGCCGGGGAGCTGTTTTTT
CAVGGAGELFF
>TRBD1|TRBV5-1|many|TRBJ1-1
TGCGCCAGCAGCATGACAGGGACCGGGAACACTGAAGCTTTCTTT
CASSMTGTGNTEAFF
>.|TRBV29-1|few|TRBJ2-3
TGCAGCGTTGAAGATCCCATGGTTCCGACAGTGGGTTTAAGCACAGATACGCAGTATTTT
CSVEDPMVPTVGLSTDTQYF
>.|TRBV20-1|few|TRBJ1-5
TGCAGTGCTAGAGTACAGGGAAATAGCAATCAGCCCCAGCATTTT
CSARVQGNSNQPQHF
>.|TRBV24-1|.|TRBJ2-2
TGTGCCACCAGTGAAGCAGGGTGGACCGGGGCGCTGTTTTTT
CATSEAGWTGALFF
>.|TRBV7-7|.|TRBJ2-7
TGTGCCAGCAGCTTAGCGGCAGGGGTCCCCTACGAGCAGTACTTC
CASSLAAGVPYEQYF
>TRBD1|TRBV12-3/TRBV12-4|.|TRBJ2-3
TGTGCCAGCAGTTGGGGACAGGGGGCTAGCACAGATACGCAGTATTTT
CASSWGQGASTDTQYF
>.|TRBV7-9|many|TRBJ1-1
TGTGCCAGCAGCTTCGTGCGCACCGATGAAGCTTTCTTT
CASSFVRTDEAFF
>.|TRBV20-1|.|TRBJ1-1
TGCAGTGCTAGATCATCGCTGGGGGGGATCACTGAAGCTTTCTTT
CSARSSLGGITEAFF
>TRBD2|TRBV4-2|few|TRBJ2-7
TGTGCCAGCAGCCAAGAGGCCCTAGCGGGACCCGCCTACGAGCAGTACTTC
CASSQEALAGPAYEQYF
>.|TRBV24-1|.|TRBJ2-5
TGTGCCACCAGTGATTTAGGGGGCGGGACAATGGAGACCCAGTACTTC
CATSDLGGGTMETQYF
>.|TRBV20-1|many|TRBJ2-2
TGCAGTGCGCCGAGTAGCGGAGGACCCGGGGAGCTGTTTTTT
CSAPSSGGPGELFF
>.|TRBV5-1|few|TRBJ2-1
TGCGCCAGCAGCCCCATGGGCTCCTACAATGAGCAGTTCTTC
CASSPMGSYNEQFF
>.|TRBV20-1|many|TRBJ1-2
TGCAGTGCCAGCCCCTTGACTGCTTCTTATGGCTACACCTTC
CSASPLTASYGYTF
>.|TRBV7-2|few|TRBJ2-7
TGTGCCAGCAGCTTAGATGGAAGCGGGCAGGCCTACGAGCAGTACTTC
CASSLDGSGQAYEQYF
>.|TRBV11-1|.|TRBJ1-6
TGTGCCAGCACCTCTACCAGCAGTAAAACTTGGGGGTTCGATAATTCACCCCTCCACTTT
CASTSTSSKTWGFDNSPLHF
>.|TRBV20-1|many|TRBJ1-1
TGCAGTGCTAGAGAACCAGGCAAGGCCACTGAAGCTTTCTTT
CSAREPGKATEAFF
>.|TRBV6-2/TRBV6-3|.|TRBJ2-7
TGTGCCAGCAGTACCACTCCCAGGACGGTCCACGAGCAGTACTTC
CASSTTPRTVHEQYF
>TRBD1|TRBV29-1|many|TRBJ1-1
TGCAGCGTTGGGGAATTACAGGGGACTGAGGCTTTCTTT
CSVGELQGTEAFF
>.|TRBV25-1|few|TRBJ2-7
TGTGCCAGCAGGGCCGGAGGAGGGGGAGCCTACGAGCAGTACTTC
CASRAGGGGAYEQYF
>.|TRBV12-3/TRBV12-4|.|TRBJ2-4
TGTGCCAGCAGTTTTTGGGCAGGGTCCAAAAACATTCAGTACTTC
CASSFWAGSKNIQYF
>.|TRBV14|many|TRBJ1-1
TGTGCCAGCAGCCCCGTTGGGGGATTCACTGAAGCTTTCTTT
CASSPVGGFTEAFF
>.|TRBV20-1|few|TRBJ2-4
TGCAGTGCTAGTTTAGGGTTCGGAAACATTCAGTACTTC
CSASLGFGNIQYF
>.|TRBV7-3|many|TRBJ2-1
TGTGCCAGCAGCCCTCGGCGGGTGGGGTCCTACAATGAGCAGTTCTTC
CASSPRRVGSYNEQFF
>.|TRBV20-1|few|TRBJ2-7
TGCAGTGCTAGAGACCCCCGGGGGCCCTACGAGCAGTACTTC
CSARDPRGPYEQYF
>.|TRBV9|many|TRBJ1-6
TGTGCCAGCAGCGTAGAGGGTGAGGAGGGAGAAGCCCTCCACTTT
CASSVEGEEGEALHF